This T cell receptor (beta chain) was identified in a study of blood T cell repertoires in COVID-19. Sequencing used immunoSEQ multiplex PCR; TCRdb keeps in-frame clones, though not all of them. Among around 210,000 clones listed, around 85% were seen once. CDR1 and CDR2 (germline): MDHEN, SYDVKM. The CDR3 is 15 amino acids. V was shortened by 6 bases and J by 1 base, with 13 bases between the two germline ends. The sequencing sample was made of peripheral blood. The chain links TRBV28 to TRBJ1-5, with D tentatively TRBD1 (5 bases). The TCR comes from a woman between 65 and 79 years old with acute or convalescent COVID-19. CDR3 nucleotides: TGTGCCAGCAGAATCACAGGTCCAAGCAATCAGCCCCAGCATTTT. Translation gives CASRITGPSNQPQHF.